The 18 T cell receptor beta chains in this list originate from one sample, sequenced in a study of cytomegalovirus exposure and HLA in healthy donors. The assay was immunoSEQ multiplex PCR, and TCRdb's table has in-frame clones only and misses some. Found here are more than 250,000 clones, 75% to 90% of them singletons; the top ten hold approximately 1.1%. Sequenced material: PBMCs. Receptor source: a woman in her twenties or thirties in good health and CMV-seropositive.

The rearrangement links TRBV7-9 to TRBJ2-1; 7 bases agree with TRBD1. This CDR3 has 15 amino acids. The V gene end was trimmed by 6 bases and the J gene end by 3 bases; junction bases not matched to a gene: 8. In germline, CDR1 is SEHNR, CDR2 FQNEAQ (reference sequence). This CDR3 is CASSFRQGGYNEQFF. CDR3 DNA: TGTGCCAGCAGTTTCCGACAGGGTGGCTACAATGAGCAGTTCTTC.

The chain recombines TRBV5-1 with TRBJ2-3; D gene ambiguous. The CDR3 sequence is 16 residues long. Trimming cost V 0 bases and J 4 bases, with 15 bases left between them. Germline assignment: CDR1 SGHRS and CDR2 YFSETQ. The CDR3 sequence is CASSLGVVQSADTQYF. Written as DNA, the CDR3 is TGCGCCAGCAGCTTGGGGGTGGTCCAGAGTGCAGATACGCAGTATTTT.

The chain has TRBV7-9 and TRBJ2-1; unclear D gene. The CDR3 length is 13 residues. Trimming took 5 bases from V and 4 from J, leaving 9 bases between them. Per germline, CDR1 SEHNR and CDR2 FQNEAQ (reference sequence). CDR3 sequence reads: CASSPPGYNEQFF. In nucleotides, the CDR3 is TGTGCCAGCAGCCCCCCCGGGTACAATGAGCAGTTCTTC.

The rearrangement uses TRBV19 and TRBJ2-5; unclear D gene. CDR1 is LNHDA, CDR2 SQIVND, per germline (reference sequence). Trimming took off 3 bases at V and 5 bases at J, with 10 bases between the two ends. The CDR3 has 13 residues. This CDR3 reads CASSIGLGETQYF. The CDR3 DNA follows: TGTGCCAGTAGTATTGGCCTGGGGGAGACCCAGTACTTC.

This chain connects TRBV21-1 to TRBJ1-2; TRBD1, the D gene given by the table, was not confirmed from the DNA. TRBV21-1 is a pseudogene. This CDR3 spans 16 amino acids. The CDR3 coding sequence is TGTGCCAGCAGCAGGCCAAGGGGGCGAGCTAACTATGGCTACACCTTC. As protein: CASSRPRGRANYGYTF.

This clone has only one observation. J is TRBJ2-4 and V is TRBV5-1; TRBD2 aligns across 10 bases. V lost 6 bases and J lost 1; bases outside the gene matches: 16. This CDR3 comprises 19 residues. The germline V gene has CDR1 SGHRS and CDR2 YFSETQ. The chain's CDR3 is CASKPLAGDRRGAKNIQYF. The CDR3, as DNA: TGCGCCAGCAAGCCCCTAGCGGGAGATAGGAGAGGGGCCAAAAACATTCAGTACTTC.

The rearrangement uses TRBV30 and TRBJ2-7; possible D gene TRBD1, 5 bases. Germline-derived CDR1 and CDR2 are GTSNPN and SVGIG (reference sequence). The V end was cut by 3 bases, the J end by 4 bases, with 7 bases between. The length of the CDR3 is 11 residues. Here the CDR3 reads CAWSQGYEQYF. In nucleotides, the CDR3 is TGTGCCTGGAGCCAGGGATACGAGCAGTACTTC.

The chain carries TRBV29-1 and TRBJ2-3; 10 bases are shared with TRBD2. The ends lost 4 bases at V and 2 bases at J; junction bases unmatched: 9. The CDR3 has 16 residues. Germline CDR1 and CDR2: SQVTM and ANQGSEA. The CDR3 DNA reads as TGCAGCGTTGCCGCTAGCGGGGGCGTTAACACAGATACGCAGTATTTT. Translating it yields CSVAASGGVNTDTQYF.

This chain connects TRBV5-1 to TRBJ2-5; tentatively, D is TRBD2 (5 bases). Trimming took 4 bases from V and 5 from J, leaving 9 bases between them. Germline V gene data show CDR1 as SGHRS and CDR2 as YFSETQ. The CDR3 consists of 12 residues. The CDR3 DNA sequence: TGCGCCAGCAGCCCCGGGGAGGAGACCCAGTACTTC. Translation: CASSPGEETQYF.

The chain links TRBV28 to TRBJ2-3; possibly TRBD2 for D (5 bases). Per the germline V gene, CDR1 is MDHEN and CDR2 is SYDVKM. The ends were cut back, 6 bases at V and 2 bases at J, with 21 bases in the middle. The CDR3 consists of 17 residues. The CDR3 region has the DNA TGTGCCAGCAGCCCCGAGGGTGGTCGATTTGACACAGATACGCAGTATTTT. It translates to CASSPEGGRFDTDTQYF.

The V call is TRBV7-3, the J call TRBJ2-1; weak D call: TRBD2 (5 bases). Trimming cost V 4 bases and J 5 bases, with 18 bases left between them. The CDR3 runs 16 residues. From germline, CDR1 is SGHTA and CDR2 FQGTGA. In DNA form, the CDR3 reads TGTGCCAGCAGCTCCCGGAGTAGCGTCGGACACAATGAGCAGTTCTTC. Translation gives CASSSRSSVGHNEQFF.

CDR3 residues: CASSQSPGVYNSPLHF. The DNA for the CDR3 is TGCGCCAGCAGTCAATCGCCAGGGGTTTATAATTCACCCCTCCACTTT. The chain recombines TRBV23-1 with TRBJ1-6, with a possible D match to TRBD1 (6 bases). TRBV23-1 is noted as an ORF with a role that remains uncertain. Trimming removed 0 bases from V and 4 bases from J, with 10 bases in between. The CDR3 is 16 residues long.

The chain couples TRBV28 to TRBJ1-5, with 7 bases aligning to TRBD1. V shed 5 bases, J shed 6 bases, and the junction held 10 bases outside the gene matches. The CDR3 is made up of 15 amino acids. Germline V gene lookup returns CDR1 MDHEN and CDR2 SYDVKM. The CDR3, as DNA: TGTGCCAGCAGTCGGACAGGTCCCCCGAGTCAGCCCCAGCATTTT. The encoded protein is CASSRTGPPSQPQHF.

This chain links TRBV5-5 with TRBJ2-7; D unresolved. Trimming shortened V by 2 bases and J by 5 bases, and 20 bases separated the two germline ends. Looked up from germline, CDR1 is SGHKS and CDR2 is YYEKEE (reference sequence). The CDR3 is made up of 16 amino acids. This CDR3 reads CASSFLPSVQPDEQYF. The DNA of the CDR3 is TGTGCCAGCAGCTTCTTACCTTCGGTGCAGCCAGACGAGCAGTACTTC.

The chain employs TRBV5-1 and TRBJ2-3; the match to TRBD1 covers 8 bases. Germline CDR1 is SGHRS and CDR2 is YFSETQ. Trimming at V came to 2 bases and at J to 2 bases, leaving 4 bases not matched to a gene. There are 15 residues in the CDR3. In nucleotides, the CDR3 is TGCGCCAGCAGCTTAGTGACAGGGGCCACAGATACGCAGTATTTT. Residues: CASSLVTGATDTQYF.

This chain uses TRBV5-6 with TRBJ2-7; D is unresolved. Germline lookup yields CDR1 SGHDT and CDR2 YYEEEE. This CDR3 contains 15 residues. V was shortened by 3 bases and J by 3 bases, with 16 bases between the two germline ends. CDR3 bases: TGTGCCAGCAGCTCCCCGGGTAGGCTGATCTACGAGCAGTACTTC. Its translation: CASSSPGRLIYEQYF.

The rearrangement joins TRBV5-1 to TRBJ2-1; 11 positions match TRBD2. The CDR3 covers 16 residues. In germline, CDR1 is SGHRS, CDR2 YFSETQ. V was pared by 1 base and J by 5 bases, with 5 bases of the junction left unmatched. CDR3 DNA sequence: TGCGCCAGCAGCTTGACCCTAGCGGGAGGAAACAATGAGCAGTTCTTC. It specifies CASSLTLAGGNNEQFF.

The chain links TRBV6-5 to TRBJ1-4; a weak D match, TRBD1 (6 bases). The CDR3 runs 12 residues. From germline, CDR1 is MNHEY and CDR2 SVGAGI. V lost 8 bases, J lost 7 bases, and 11 bases lay in between. The CDR3 region is CASGQGSEKLFF. In DNA, the CDR3 is TGTGCCAGCGGGCAGGGGAGTGAAAAACTGTTTTTT.